The 15 T cell receptor beta chains below come from one sample, sequenced in a study of T cell repertoires in cytomegalovirus infection. TCRdb processed the reads anew with MiXCR; each CDR3 protein has one entry. The sample lists a few hundred thousand distinct CDR3 sequences, roughly a third occurring once. No antigen is known for these receptors. The specimen comprised cultured PBMCs, sampled from culture after CMV antigen stimulation. These receptors originate from a human donor in good health (CMV status not recorded). Some clones in this sample may be carry-over from other donors' samples.

This chain links TRBV7-9 with TRBJ1-4; 9 bases line up with TRBD1. CDR1 and CDR2 (germline): SEHNR, FQNEAQ (reference sequence). V was pared by 3 bases and J by 5 bases, with 4 bases of the junction left unmatched. The CDR3 has 15 residues. CDR3 sequence reads: CASSFDGTGNEKLFF. For the CDR3, the DNA is TGTGCCAGCAGCTTCGACGGGACAGGGAATGAAAAACTGTTTTTT.

The V and J genes are TRBV12-3 or TRBV12-4 and TRBJ2-2; 10 bases map to TRBD2. There are 16 residues in the CDR3. V gave up 6 bases and J gave up 5 bases; unmatched junction bases: 9. The CDR3 DNA reads TGTGCCAGCAGCCTACCTAGCGGGAGAGAAACCGGGGAGCTGTTTTTT. Protein product: CASSLPSGRETGELFF.

This clonotype appeared a few times. This chain links TRBV7-2 with TRBJ2-3, with 10 nucleotides matching TRBD1. The ends lost 0 bases at V and 2 bases at J; junction bases unmatched: 2. Germline assignment: CDR1 SGHTA and CDR2 FQGNSA. This CDR3 region has 16 residues. The CDR3 here is CASSLAGTGDTDTQYF. CDR3 DNA sequence: TGTGCCAGCAGCTTAGCCGGGACAGGGGACACAGATACGCAGTATTTT.

CDR3 loop: CASSLVGSTYTDTQYF. The CDR3 DNA is TGTGCCAGCAGCTTAGTAGGCAGTACATACACAGATACGCAGTATTTT. The V call is TRBV7-2, the J call TRBJ2-3; D remains unclear. The CDR3 sequence is 16 residues long. V was shortened by 1 base and J by 2 bases, with 13 bases between the two germline ends. CDR1 is SGHTA, CDR2 FQGNSA, per germline. Full variable domain (missing parts from reference TRBV7-2 and TRBJ2-3): GAGVSQSPSNKVTEKGKDVELRCDPISGHTALYWYRQSLGQGLEFLIYFQGNSAPDKSGLPSDRFSAERTGGSVSTLTIQRTQQEDSAVYLCASSLVGSTYTDTQYFGPGTRLTVL.

This clonotype was detected a few times. This chain uses TRBV28 with TRBJ2-1, with 10 bases identical to TRBD2. V gave up 8 bases and J gave up 0 bases; unmatched junction bases: 4. CDR1 is MDHEN and CDR2 is SYDVKM in the germline V gene. CDR3 length: 15 residues. The CDR3 bases are TGTGCCAGCTTTTGGACTAGCGGCTCCTACAATGAGCAGTTCTTC. Translated, it gives CASFWTSGSYNEQFF.

The chain uses TRBV4-3 and TRBJ2-1; TRBD1 is a possible D gene (6 bases). Trimming stripped 0 bases from V and 8 bases from J, with 17 bases between. The CDR3 runs to 16 residues. Germline V CDR1 and CDR2: LGHNA, YSLEER. In DNA, the CDR3 is TGCGCCAGCAGCCAAGATCGGGTAGGGGGTTGGGATGAGCAGTTCTTC. Translated: CASSQDRVGGWDEQFF.

On this clonotype: A read error may produce the germline difference seen at one junction end. This rearrangement joins TRBV20-1 to TRBJ2-3; TRBD1 aligns across 11 bases. In germline, CDR1 is DFQATT, CDR2 SNEGSKA (reference sequence). The CDR3 is 14 residues long. The CDR3 region is CSTRGTGGPDTQYF. The CDR3 DNA reads as TGCAGTACTAGAGGGACAGGGGGTCCAGATACGCAGTATTTT.

The V and J genes are TRBV20-1 and TRBJ2-1, with 9 bases aligning to TRBD2. Germline V gene lookup returns CDR1 DFQATT and CDR2 SNEGSKA (reference sequence). Unmatched junction bases numbered 12, after V lost 2 bases and J lost 4 bases. The CDR3 spans 17 residues. The DNA of the CDR3 is TGCAGTGCTAGAACCTCCGGCCCGACTAGCGGATACAATGAGCAGTTCTTC. Protein: CSARTSGPTSGYNEQFF.

This clonotype was detected many times. The chain carries TRBV7-9 and TRBJ2-4; 7 nucleotides line up with TRBD2. The germline CDR1 and CDR2 sequences are SEHNR and FQNEAQ (reference sequence). Trimming took 0 bases from V and 1 from J; bases not matched to a gene: 15. There are 20 residues in the CDR3. The CDR3 DNA sequence: TGTGCCAGCAGCTTAGCGGTATCACCAGGGAGGGCGTCGGCCAAAAACATTCAGTACTTC. This codes for CASSLAVSPGRASAKNIQYF.

This clonotype was picked up a small number of times. The V and J genes are TRBV19 and TRBJ1-1, with D maybe TRBD1 (5 bases). The V gene's germline CDR1 is LNHDA and CDR2 SQIVND (reference sequence). Trimming shortened V by 3 bases and J by 0 bases, and 8 bases separated the two germline ends. The CDR3 length is 14 residues. The CDR3 region is CASSMGRLNTEAFF. The CDR3 DNA is TGTGCCAGTAGTATGGGACGGTTGAACACTGAAGCTTTCTTT.

V usage is TRBV19 and J usage is TRBJ1-2, with D tentatively TRBD1 (5 bases). Trimming took off 8 bases at V and 5 bases at J, with 18 bases between the two ends. This CDR3 has 14 amino acids. Germline V gives CDR1 LNHDA, CDR2 SQIVND (reference sequence). The CDR3 spells CASRPQGGSYGYTF. CDR3 DNA: TGTGCCAGTCGACCCCAGGGCGGCAGTTATGGCTACACCTTC.

The chain is built from TRBV7-3 and TRBJ2-1; 8 nucleotides align to TRBD2. The trim removed 5 bases at V and 6 bases at J, leaving 9 bases unmatched. Germline CDR1 SGHTA, CDR2 FQGTGA. The length of the CDR3 is 15 residues. This CDR3 reads CASSPLAVASNEQFF. In DNA form, the CDR3 reads TGTGCCAGCAGCCCACTAGCGGTAGCTTCCAATGAGCAGTTCTTC. The full variable domain, in which reference TRBV7-3 and TRBJ2-1 provide the parts outside the CDR3, is GAGVSQTPSNKVTEKGKYVELRCDPISGHTALYWYRQSLGQGPEFLIYFQGTGAADDSGLPNDRFFAVRPEGSVSTLKIQRTERGDSAVYLCASSPLAVASNEQFFGPGTRLTVL.

At least ten counts were recorded for this clonotype. The rearrangement uses TRBV12-3 or TRBV12-4 and TRBJ2-5; D call uncertain. Deletions cut 8 bases from V and 6 bases from J, with 19 bases between. CDR3 length: 14 amino acids. CDR3: CASSNMRVLQTQYF. The CDR3, as DNA: TGTGCCAGCTCCAATATGAGAGTTTTGCAGACCCAGTACTTC.

The V and J genes are TRBV2 and TRBJ2-7; D might be TRBD1 (8 bases). The germline V and J ends were trimmed by 3 bases and 6 bases, with 18 bases remaining between them. The CDR3 spans 15 residues. CDR1 is SNHLY, CDR2 FYNNEI, per germline. The CDR3 spells CASSECGQGGCEQYF. In DNA, the CDR3 is TGTGCCAGCAGTGAGTGCGGACAGGGAGGGTGCGAGCAGTACTTC.

In this sample, this clonotype turned up a few times. The V gene is TRBV15, the J gene TRBJ2-5, with D perhaps matching TRBD1 (5 bases). Per the germline V gene, CDR1 is LNHNV and CDR2 is YYDKDF (reference sequence). V was pared by 4 bases and J by 0 bases, with 15 bases between. This CDR3 has 16 amino acids. The DNA for the CDR3 is TGTGCCACCAGCACCTCCCTAGGACACCACCAAGAGACCCAGTACTTC. It translates to CATSTSLGHHQETQYF.